The 2 T cell receptor beta chains reported below all come from one sample, sequenced in a study of blood T cells in healthy people across ages. The second PCR ran roughly 6 to 11 cycles with a sample-barcoded 5' primer and J-beta primers. TCRdb analysed the 5' RACE reads with MiXCR anew, one entry per CDR3 protein. The data hold approximately 2,000,000 distinct CDR3 sequences, with 39% observed a single time. The source material was blood. These receptors originate from a human donor in good health.

V and J are TRBV24-1 and TRBJ2-3; 12 bases match TRBD2. Germline-derived CDR1 and CDR2 are KGHDR and SFDVKD. The CDR3 has 18 amino acids. V shed 2 bases, J shed 3 bases, and the junction held 8 bases outside the gene matches. This chain's CDR3 is CATSDSRLAGALTDTQYF. In DNA, the CDR3 is TGTGCCACCAGTGATTCCCGACTAGCGGGGGCACTAACAGATACGCAGTATTTT.

In nucleotides, the CDR3 is TGCGCCAGCAGCCAAGAAATACAGGGTACCTACGAGCAGTACTTC. Its protein is CASSQEIQGTYEQYF. The J gene is TRBJ2-7, the V gene TRBV4-3; D might be TRBD1 (6 bases). V was clipped by 0 bases and J by 2 bases, with 11 bases between them. CDR1 is LGHNA, CDR2 YSLEER, per germline. There are 15 residues in the CDR3.